The rows below give T cell receptor beta chains drawn from one sample of a study of CD8 T cells in Susac syndrome. MiXCR, run by TCRdb on the immunoSEQ multiplex PCR reads, gives a single entry per CDR3 protein. The repertoire holds 160,000 or so distinct CDR3 sequences, with less than 97% as singletons. The sequencing input was CD8+ T cells from PBMCs. The receptor set was obtained from a human donor with multiple sclerosis. Both conserved end residues are part of each CDR3. A D gene is named only where the DNA matches it firmly. Clone sizes are given selectively: once, few, many, or a class where the clone is expanded.

>TRBV4-1|.|TRBJ2-3|few
CASSQDRGASDTQYF
TGCGCCAGCAGCCAAGACCGGGGGGCCTCGGATACGCAGTATTTT
>TRBV29-1|TRBD2|TRBJ2-5|.
CSVEDQGGLAPPQYF
TGCAGCGTTGAAGATCAGGGGGGACTAGCGCCTCCCCAGTACTTC
>TRBV12-3/TRBV12-4|.|TRBJ2-1|.
CASSPPTGTSYNEQFF
TGTGCCAGCAGTCCCCCGACTGGCACCTCCTACAATGAGCAGTTCTTC
>TRBV27|.|TRBJ1-3|.
CASSLGPYGNTIYF
TGTGCCAGCAGTTTAGGGCCATATGGAAACACCATATATTTT
>TRBV13|.|TRBJ2-5|.
CASSLGGVPETQYF
TGTGCCAGCAGCTTAGGTGGTGTCCCAGAGACCCAGTACTTC
>TRBV7-9|.|TRBJ1-4|.
CASSRLGAEKLFF
TGTGCCAGCAGCCGCCTCGGGGCTGAAAAACTGTTTTTT
>TRBV29-1|TRBD1|TRBJ2-1|.
CSVAGTVIGEQFF
TGCAGCGTTGCCGGGACAGTCATCGGGGAGCAGTTCTTC
>TRBV29-1|.|TRBJ1-2|.
CSAWWGLYGYTF
TGCAGCGCCTGGTGGGGACTTTATGGCTACACCTTC
>TRBV12-3/TRBV12-4|.|TRBJ1-5|.
CASSLVQGNQPQHF
TGTGCCAGCAGTTTAGTCCAGGGCAATCAGCCCCAGCATTTT
>TRBV20-1|.|TRBJ1-2|.
CSAPQSNYGYTF
TGCAGTGCCCCGCAGAGTAACTATGGCTACACCTTC
>TRBV24-1|.|TRBJ2-3|.
CATSDPTQGSSTDTQYF
TGTGCCACCAGTGATCCGACACAGGGCTCTAGCACAGATACGCAGTATTTT
>TRBV9|.|TRBJ1-2|.
CASSDAGAYGYTF
TGTGCCAGCAGTGATGCTGGAGCCTATGGCTACACCTTC
>TRBV27|TRBD1|TRBJ2-7|.
CASSLGPGGETYEQYF
TGTGCCAGCAGTTTAGGTCCAGGGGGCGAGACCTACGAGCAGTACTTC
>TRBV12-3/TRBV12-4|.|TRBJ2-3|.
CASSRGSPQYF
TGTGCCAGCAGCCGTGGATCGCCGCAGTATTTT
>TRBV6-4|TRBD2|TRBJ2-1|.
CASSDTVGLAGAYNEQFF
TGTGCCAGCAGTGACACCGTCGGGCTAGCGGGGGCGTACAATGAGCAGTTCTTC
>TRBV20-1|.|TRBJ2-1|.
CSGRGGGNEQFF
TGCAGTGGAAGGGGGGGAGGCAATGAGCAGTTCTTC
>TRBV29-1|.|TRBJ1-1|.
CSVEGPYTEAFF
TGCAGCGTTGAGGGGCCTTACACTGAAGCTTTCTTT
>TRBV12-3/TRBV12-4|.|TRBJ2-7|.
CASSSGPRSRDEQYF
TGTGCCAGCAGTTCCGGACCCAGAAGCAGAGACGAGCAGTACTTC
>TRBV19|TRBD1|TRBJ2-1|.
CASSRTGYNEQFF
TGTGCCAGTAGTAGGACAGGCTACAATGAGCAGTTCTTC
>TRBV3-1|.|TRBJ1-1|.
CASSHELSEAFF
TGTGCCAGCAGTCATGAATTATCTGAAGCTTTCTTT
>TRBV15|.|TRBJ2-3|.
CATSAGLADTQYF
TGTGCCACCAGTGCAGGGTTAGCAGATACGCAGTATTTT
>TRBV14|TRBD1|TRBJ2-7|.
CASSQDPTGGRDEQYF
TGTGCCAGCAGCCAAGATCCCACAGGGGGAAGGGACGAGCAGTACTTC
>TRBV30|.|TRBJ2-5|once
CALGSRETQYF
TGTGCCCTGGGATCGCGGGAGACCCAGTACTTC
>TRBV5-4|.|TRBJ2-7|.
CASSRETDSTYEQYF
TGTGCCAGCAGCCGTGAAACCGACTCAACCTACGAGCAGTACTTC